The entry below describes one T cell receptor (beta chain). TCRdb called the RT-PCR reads again in MiXCR, with one record for every CDR3 protein. Of about 540,000 distinct CDR3 sequences listed, approximately 20% are singletons. The V gene end was trimmed by 6 bases and the J gene end by 8 bases; junction bases not matched to a gene: 13. This CDR3 contains 14 residues. Germline loops: CDR1 SQVTM, CDR2 ANQGSEA. This sample stems from a study of response to subunit inactivated influenza vaccine. A further study also used this sample, focusing on T cells expressing NK-cell markers. That paper notes: TCR beta cDNA was generated via 5'RACE template switching incorporating UMIs.

The rearrangement links TRBV29-1 to TRBJ2-1; 7 nucleotides agree with TRBD2. This specimen consisted of CD4+ T cells sorted from PBMCs, obtained 11 to 12 days after vaccination. The sequence came from a man over 45 who received an inactivated influenza vaccine. This chain's CDR3 is CSVSSSGILDEQFF. CDR3 nucleotide sequence: TGCAGCGTCTCCTCCAGCGGGATCTTGGATGAGCAGTTCTTC.